The source of this TCR beta chain is a study of prognosis after radiotherapy for stage I lung cancer. Many counts were recorded for this clonotype. This may be a read error: a much more frequent sequence differs by one nucleotide. TCR beta CDR3 amplification from genomic DNA was performed by two-round multiplex PCR. The use of primers specific to each TRBV and TRBJ gene characterized first-round PCR. TCRdb reprocessed the multiplex PCR reads via MiXCR and lists one record per CDR3 protein. The table has more than 11,000 distinct CDR3 sequences, roughly 31% seen once; the top ten hold about a quarter. On two occasions, one at each of two time points, around 6 milliliters of peripheral blood were drawn. This CDR3 spans 16 amino acids. Germline CDR1 is SGDLS and CDR2 is YYNGEE.

The receptor comes from a donor aged 50 or older with non-small cell lung cancer. The chain carries TRBV9 and TRBJ2-2, with 8 bases aligning to TRBD1. Sample: PBMCs, taken before or after stereotactic body radiation therapy (not recorded which). The CDR3 bases are TGTGCCAGCAGCGACGACAGGGGCGGATCCACCGGGGGGCTGTTTTTT. Its translation is CASSDDRGGSTGGLFF.